The TCR beta chain described here comes from a study of blood T cell repertoires in COVID-19. Study-level information: Collection of acute and convalescent COVID-19 samples took place in the United States, Italy and Spain. PBMCs, B-cell-depleted T cells, or T cells provided the cDNA or gDNA that made up the material.

The CDR3 length is 14 residues. The ends were cut back, 6 bases at V and 3 bases at J, with 15 bases in the middle. The germline gives CDR1 KGHSH, CDR2 LQKENI. Enrolled through a virtual design, the participants were between roughly 18 and 90 years of age and came from about two dozen US areas. Cohorts were based on clinical histories the participants reported. Repertoires were generated with immunoSEQ multiplex PCR, while TCRdb's copy carries only in-frame clones and drops some. The data hold 300,000 to 400,000 clones, with 85% observed a single time. Sequencing was done on a sample of PBMCs or T cells enriched from blood (not recorded which). The sequence came from a woman aged 30 to 39 who had been exposed to COVID-19. The chain carries TRBV18 and TRBJ2-7; possibly TRBD1 for D (6 bases). The CDR3 sequence is CASSTGQTLYEQYF. In DNA form, the CDR3 reads TGTGCCAGCTCGACGGGACAAACCCTCTACGAGCAGTACTTC.